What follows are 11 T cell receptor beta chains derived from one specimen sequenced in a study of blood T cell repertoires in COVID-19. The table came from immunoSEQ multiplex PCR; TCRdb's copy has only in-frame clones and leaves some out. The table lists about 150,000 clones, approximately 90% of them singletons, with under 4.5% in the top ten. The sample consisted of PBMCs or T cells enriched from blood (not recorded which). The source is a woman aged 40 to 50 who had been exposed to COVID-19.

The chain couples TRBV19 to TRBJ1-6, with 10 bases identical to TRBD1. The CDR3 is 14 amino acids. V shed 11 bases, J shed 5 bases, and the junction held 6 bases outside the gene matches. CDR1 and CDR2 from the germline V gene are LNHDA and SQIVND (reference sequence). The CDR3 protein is CASRGQGNNSPLHF. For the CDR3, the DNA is TGTGCCTCGCGGGGACAGGGGAATAATTCACCCCTCCACTTT.

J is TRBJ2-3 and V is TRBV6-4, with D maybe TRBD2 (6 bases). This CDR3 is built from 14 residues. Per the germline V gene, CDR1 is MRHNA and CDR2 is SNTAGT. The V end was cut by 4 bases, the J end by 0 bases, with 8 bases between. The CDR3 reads CASSGGASTDTQYF. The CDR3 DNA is TGTGCCAGCAGTGGCGGGGCTAGCACAGATACGCAGTATTTT.

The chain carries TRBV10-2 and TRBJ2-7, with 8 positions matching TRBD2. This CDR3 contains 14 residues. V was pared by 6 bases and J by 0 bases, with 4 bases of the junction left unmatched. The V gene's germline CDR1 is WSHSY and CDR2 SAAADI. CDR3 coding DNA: TGCGCCAGCAGACGGGAGGGGAGCTCCTACGAGCAGTACTTC. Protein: CASRREGSSYEQYF.

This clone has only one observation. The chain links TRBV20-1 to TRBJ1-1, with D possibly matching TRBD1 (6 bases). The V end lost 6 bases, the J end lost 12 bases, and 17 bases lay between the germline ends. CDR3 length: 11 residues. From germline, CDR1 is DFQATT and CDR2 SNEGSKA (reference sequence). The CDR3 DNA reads TGCAGTGCAACATCAGGGGAGAGGTCTTTCTTT. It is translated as CSATSGERSFF.

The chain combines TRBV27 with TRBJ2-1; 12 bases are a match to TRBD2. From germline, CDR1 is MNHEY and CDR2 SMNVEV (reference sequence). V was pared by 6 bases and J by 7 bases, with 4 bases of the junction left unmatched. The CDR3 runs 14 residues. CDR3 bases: TGTGCCAGCAGGACTAGCGGGAGCTTGAATGAGCAGTTCTTC. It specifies CASRTSGSLNEQFF.

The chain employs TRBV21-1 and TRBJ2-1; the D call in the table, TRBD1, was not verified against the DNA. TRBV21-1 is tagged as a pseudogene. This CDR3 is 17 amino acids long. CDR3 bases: TGTGCCAGCAGCAAAGGTCTCCGGGACAGCTCCTACAATGAGCAGTTCTTC. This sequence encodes CASSKGLRDSSYNEQFF.

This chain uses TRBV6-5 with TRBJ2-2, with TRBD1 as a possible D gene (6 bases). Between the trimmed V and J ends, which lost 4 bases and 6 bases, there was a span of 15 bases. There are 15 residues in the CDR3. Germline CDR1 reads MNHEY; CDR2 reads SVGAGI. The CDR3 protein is CASSLRGTPPGELFF. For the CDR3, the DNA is TGTGCCAGCAGTTTAAGGGGGACCCCCCCCGGGGAGCTGTTTTTT.

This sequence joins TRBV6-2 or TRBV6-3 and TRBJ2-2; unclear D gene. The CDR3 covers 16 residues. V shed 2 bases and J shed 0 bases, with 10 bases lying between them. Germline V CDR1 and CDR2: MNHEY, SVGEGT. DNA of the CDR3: TGTGCCAGCAGTTACGTAGTCACCCCGAACACCGGGGAGCTGTTTTTT. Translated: CASSYVVTPNTGELFF.

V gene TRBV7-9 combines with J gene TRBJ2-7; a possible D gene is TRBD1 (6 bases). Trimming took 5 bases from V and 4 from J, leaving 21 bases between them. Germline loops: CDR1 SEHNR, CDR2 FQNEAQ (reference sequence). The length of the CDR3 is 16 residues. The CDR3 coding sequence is TGTGCCAGCAGCAACCCGACAGGCCCAACAATTTACGAGCAGTACTTC. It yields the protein CASSNPTGPTIYEQYF.

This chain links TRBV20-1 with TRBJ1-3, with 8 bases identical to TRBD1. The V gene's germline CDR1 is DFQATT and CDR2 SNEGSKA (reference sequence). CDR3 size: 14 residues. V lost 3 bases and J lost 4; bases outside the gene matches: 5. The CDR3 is CSASPGGRGNTIYF. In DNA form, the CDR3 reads TGCAGTGCTAGTCCAGGGGGCAGAGGAAACACCATATATTTT.

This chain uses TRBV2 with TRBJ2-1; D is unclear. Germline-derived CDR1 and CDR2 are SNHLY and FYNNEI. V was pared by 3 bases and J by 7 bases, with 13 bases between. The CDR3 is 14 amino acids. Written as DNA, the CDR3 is TGTGCCAGCAGTGACACAGCAAGCTCTAATGAGCAGTTCTTC. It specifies CASSDTASSNEQFF.